This is a list of T cell receptor beta chains from one sample in a study of cytomegalovirus exposure and HLA in healthy donors. The table came from immunoSEQ multiplex PCR; TCRdb's copy has only in-frame clones and leaves some out. Of 150,000 to 200,000 clones listed, roughly four fifths are singletons. Sequencing was done on a sample of PBMCs. These receptors were collected from a woman in her forties in good health and CMV-seronegative. Each CDR3 is given with its conserved first and last residue. The D gene is left open where the match is weak. Rows give clone size only sometimes, using once, few, many, or a class for an expanded clone.

CDR3 length	V gene	clone size	D gene	J gene	CDR3 protein	CDR3 DNA
15	TRBV25-1	NA	NA	TRBJ2-5	CASSAWGVFQETQYF	TGTGCCAGCAGCGCCTGGGGCGTATTCCAAGAGACCCAGTACTTC
13	TRBV6-4	NA	TRBD1	TRBJ1-2	CASGQGPGYGYTF	TGTGCCAGCGGACAGGGACCCGGCTATGGCTACACCTTC
16	TRBV15	NA	TRBD1	TRBJ1-2	CATSREGQGVLYGYTF	TGTGCCACCAGCAGAGAGGGGCAGGGGGTTCTCTATGGCTACACCTTC
14	TRBV2	few	TRBD2	TRBJ2-5	CATSSGRVEETQYF	TGTGCCACTTCTAGCGGGAGGGTTGAAGAGACCCAGTACTTC
14	TRBV9	NA	TRBD1	TRBJ2-5	CASSLQGVQETQYF	TGTGCCAGCAGCTTACAGGGGGTACAAGAGACCCAGTACTTC
16	TRBV5-6	NA	NA	TRBJ1-1	CASSTGQPNRNTEAFF	TGTGCCAGCAGCACCGGACAGCCCAATCGGAACACTGAAGCTTTCTTT
14	TRBV27	once	TRBD1	TRBJ1-1	CASSRQGANTEAFF	TGTGCCAGCAGTAGACAGGGGGCGAACACTGAAGCTTTCTTT
16	TRBV19	NA	NA	TRBJ1-1	CASSIGQGVPNTEAFF	TGTGCCAGTAGTATAGGCCAGGGCGTGCCGAACACTGAAGCTTTCTTT
14	TRBV5-6	few	NA	TRBJ2-3	CASSPTGNSQGQYF	TGTGCCAGCAGCCCCACCGGGAACTCCCAAGGGCAGTATTTT
14	TRBV5-1	NA	NA	TRBJ1-1	CASTPQATSLEAFF	TGCGCCAGCACCCCGCAAGCTACCTCATTAGAAGCTTTCTTT
14	TRBV30	NA	TRBD1	TRBJ2-3	CAWTRQGAIDTQYF	TGTGCCTGGACCCGACAGGGGGCTATAGATACGCAGTATTTT
15	TRBV12-2	NA	NA	TRBJ2-5	CASRLGLPELGAQYF	TGTGCAAGTCGCTTAGGACTCCCGGAGCTAGGGGCCCAGTACTTC
13	TRBV30	NA	NA	TRBJ1-1	CAWSGGGNTEAFF	TGTGCCTGGAGTGGGGGGGGCAACACTGAAGCTTTCTTT
14	TRBV29-1	NA	TRBD1	TRBJ2-5	CSVTRQGRTETQYF	TGCAGCGTTACCCGACAGGGGAGGACGGAGACCCAGTACTTC
13	TRBV7-9	NA	NA	TRBJ2-1	CASSPGGRDEQFF	TGTGCCAGCAGCCCCGGGGGGCGGGATGAGCAGTTCTTC
13	TRBV30	NA	NA	TRBJ1-1	CAWSRGPNTEAFF	TGTGCCTGGAGCAGGGGTCCGAACACTGAAGCTTTCTTT
12	TRBV29-1	NA	NA	TRBJ1-1	CSVEEGSTEAFF	TGCAGCGTTGAGGAGGGGAGCACTGAAGCTTTCTTT
16	TRBV7-2	NA	TRBD2	TRBJ2-7	CASSLEGSSGTYEQYF	TGTGCCAGCAGCTTAGAGGGGTCTAGCGGAACCTACGAGCAGTACTTC
15	TRBV7-9	NA	TRBD2	TRBJ2-3	CASSLGGTLAAAQYF	TGTGCCAGCAGCTTAGGGGGGACACTAGCGGCAGCGCAGTATTTT
16	TRBV10-3	NA	TRBD2	TRBJ2-2	CAISDSGRAHTGELFF	TGTGCCATCAGTGACTCCGGGAGGGCCCACACCGGGGAGCTGTTTTTT
15	TRBV4-2	NA	NA	TRBJ2-3	CASSQGSTRTDTQYF	TGTGCCAGCAGCCAAGGTTCTACCCGCACAGATACGCAGTATTTT
13	TRBV5-6	NA	NA	TRBJ1-5	CASSMGESQPQHF	TGTGCCAGCAGCATGGGGGAGAGCCAGCCCCAGCATTTT
14	TRBV7-7	NA	NA	TRBJ2-5	CASSWGGQEETQYF	TGTGCTAGCAGCTGGGGGGGACAGGAGGAGACCCAGTACTTC
17	TRBV11-3	NA	TRBD2	TRBJ2-6	CASSLLAGSERANVLTF	TGTGCCAGCAGCCTACTAGCGGGGTCCGAAAGGGCCAACGTCCTGACTTTC
13	TRBV2	NA	NA	TRBJ2-7	CASSQYSSYEQYF	TGTGCCAGTTCACAGTACAGCTCCTACGAGCAGTACTTC
15	TRBV28	NA	NA	TRBJ2-3	CASSSQGPLTDTQYF	TGTGCCAGCAGTTCACAGGGACCCCTCACAGATACGCAGTATTTT
13	TRBV11-3	NA	NA	TRBJ2-7	CASSPDNTYEQYF	TGTGCCAGCAGCCCGGACAATACCTACGAGCAGTACTTC
15	TRBV5-1	few	NA	TRBJ1-6	CASSLEGTHNSPLHF	TGCGCCAGCAGCTTGGAAGGGACACATAATTCACCCCTCCACTTT
20	TRBV15	once	TRBD1	TRBJ1-2	CATSRDSISPPQTGGYGYTF	TGTGCCACCAGCAGAGATTCAATCAGCCCCCCTCAGACAGGGGGTTATGGCTACACCTTC
14	TRBV5-1	NA	NA	TRBJ1-2	CASSADGHNYGYTF	TGCGCCAGCAGCGCGGACGGACATAACTATGGCTACACCTTC
16	TRBV5-1	NA	TRBD1	TRBJ2-5	CASSLGDRISRETQYF	TGCGCCAGCAGCTTGGGGGACAGGATTAGCCGAGAGACCCAGTACTTC
17	TRBV10-3	once	TRBD2	TRBJ2-1	CAISPTLGTSGSNEQFF	TGTGCCATCAGCCCGACTTTAGGGACTAGCGGGAGTAATGAGCAGTTCTTC
14	TRBV9	NA	NA	TRBJ2-7	CASSGDRSSYEQYF	TGTGCCAGCAGCGGAGACAGGAGCTCCTACGAGCAGTACTTC
15	TRBV5-1	NA	TRBD2	TRBJ2-1	CASSATSGIYNEQFF	TGCGCCAGCAGCGCCACTAGCGGGATCTACAATGAGCAGTTCTTC
13	TRBV28	NA	NA	TRBJ2-7	CASRSTVPYEQYF	TGTGCCAGCAGATCCACAGTGCCCTACGAGCAGTACTTC
13	TRBV10-3	NA	NA	TRBJ1-5	CAISGAGDQPQHF	TGTGCCATCAGCGGGGCAGGGGATCAGCCCCAGCATTTT
15	TRBV10-3	NA	TRBD2	TRBJ2-7	CAISEREGGTYEQYF	TGTGCCATCAGTGAACGGGAGGGGGGGACCTACGAGCAGTACTTC
12	TRBV10-3	NA	TRBD1	TRBJ2-7	CAIRDRTSEQYF	TGTGCCATCAGGGACAGGACTTCCGAGCAGTACTTC
17	TRBV11-1	NA	NA	TRBJ1-2	CASTCRKAATSNYGYTF	TGTGCCAGCACATGCCGTAAGGCGGCCACCTCTAACTATGGCTACACCTTC
14	TRBV9	few	NA	TRBJ2-2	CASSDGGWTGELFF	TGTGCCAGCAGCGACGGAGGGTGGACCGGGGAGCTGTTTTTT
15	TRBV4-1	NA	TRBD2	TRBJ2-7	CASSPTATSGYEQYF	TGCGCCAGCAGCCCTACAGCGACTAGCGGATACGAGCAGTACTTC
16	TRBV9	NA	TRBD1	TRBJ1-1	CASSHGVGGGGTEAFF	TGTGCCAGCAGCCACGGGGTAGGGGGCGGAGGCACTGAAGCTTTCTTT
14	TRBV10-3	NA	NA	TRBJ2-7	CAISEEIQGSHHLF	TGTGCCATCAGTGAGGAAATTCAGGGCTCCCACCATCTCTTC
14	TRBV2	NA	TRBD1	TRBJ1-1	CASSVRGQNTEAFF	TGTGCCAGCAGTGTTAGGGGGCAGAACACTGAAGCTTTCTTT
13	TRBV11-2	NA	TRBD2	TRBJ2-1	CASRGLARGEQFF	TGTGCCAGCAGGGGACTAGCGCGGGGAGAGCAGTTCTTC
14	TRBV5-4	few	TRBD1	TRBJ1-2	CASTGQGQGYGYTF	TGTGCCAGCACCGGACAGGGACAGGGCTATGGCTACACCTTC
15	TRBV2	NA	TRBD1	TRBJ1-2	CASSAPPGQGDGYTF	TGTGCCAGCAGCGCTCCCCCGGGACAGGGAGATGGCTACACCTTC
12	TRBV6-1	NA	NA	TRBJ2-7	CASRDFSYEQYF	TGTGCCAGCCGGGACTTCTCCTACGAGCAGTACTTC
14	TRBV2	few	NA	TRBJ2-5	CASNGPGLGETQYF	TGTGCCAGCAACGGGCCAGGGCTAGGAGAGACCCAGTACTTC
12	TRBV29-1	NA	NA	TRBJ2-1	CSVDSYDNEQFF	TGCAGCGTAGACAGTTACGACAATGAGCAGTTCTTC
15	TRBV7-2	NA	NA	TRBJ2-7	CASSLGSRGTYEQYF	TGTGCCAGCAGCCTTGGCTCTCGAGGGACCTACGAGCAGTACTTC